This TCR beta chain derives from a study of blood T cells in healthy people across ages. V was cut by 0 bases and J by 4 bases, with 10 bases left in between. This CDR3 comprises 14 residues. The germline V gene has CDR1 SGDLS and CDR2 YYNGEE. Points from the study as a whole: Naive CD4+ cell counts and diversity both ran higher in long-lived than in aged donors.

Worth noting for this clonotype: Its antigen is not identified.

The second PCR ran about 6 to 11 cycles with a sample-barcoded 5' primer and J-beta primers. TCRdb itself ran the 5' RACE reads through MiXCR, one entry per CDR3 protein. The repertoire holds 540,000 or so distinct CDR3 sequences, around half seen once, with around 25% in the top ten. This receptor was identified in an elderly man in good health. The sequenced sample was blood. The chain has TRBV9 and TRBJ1-2; no definite D call. The CDR3 region is CASSVEGSAYGYTF. CDR3 DNA sequence: TGTGCCAGCAGCGTAGAGGGCAGTGCCTATGGCTACACCTTC. The full variable domain, its missing parts supplied by reference TRBV9 and TRBJ1-2, is DSGVTQTPKHLITATGQRVTLRCSPRSGDLSVYWYQQSLDQGLQFLIQYYNGEERAKGNILERFSAQQFPDLHSELNLSSLELGDSALYFCASSVEGSAYGYTFGSGTRLTVV.